This TCR beta chain was sequenced in a study of post-analysis software for immune sequencing data. In the study overall: Relapsing-remitting, secondary progressive and progressive-relapsing multiple sclerosis were all included among the disease courses.

General study points: By F measure, strong co-clustering occurred among samples prepared in the same batch. In patients, TRBV5-6, TRBV5-1 and TRBV20-1 belonged to roughly five TRBV segments found more frequently than in controls.

With respect to this clonotype: What it binds is not known.

CDR1 and CDR2 from the germline V gene are MNHNY and SVGAGI (reference sequence). The CDR3 length is 14 residues. Trimming cost V 5 bases and J 6 bases; bases outside gene matches: 4. The TCR beta cDNA libraries carried unique molecular identifiers. It was from roughly 1.1 to 9.2 million T cells that around 500,000 cDNA molecules came. One entry per CDR3 protein results from TCRdb running MiXCR on the PCR reads. The sample shows roughly 670,000 distinct CDR3 sequences, approximately 60% of them seen only once. Sequencing input: blood. J is TRBJ1-5 and V is TRBV6-6; 10 bases fit TRBD1. This TCR derives from a girl aged 2 to 9 with multiple sclerosis. CDR3 sequence: CASSRDRGRQPQHF. Here the CDR3 DNA reads TGTGCCAGCAGTCGGGACAGGGGACGTCAGCCCCAGCATTTT.